The 11 T cell receptor beta chains given below trace back to one sample, sequenced in a study of beta chain features in type 1 diabetes. Findings and caveats of the study: TCRB CDR3s were moderately but significantly shorter in Type 1 diabetes patients in all four CD4+ subsets.

As every portion of the isolated RNA was reverse transcribed, the sequencing read expressed TCRB transcripts. TCRdb's table, derived via immunoSEQ multiplex PCR, lists solely in-frame clones and lacks some. The sample holds approximately 160,000 clones, approximately 62% seen once. These receptors' targets are unknown. The specimen sequenced was naive CD4+ T cells from blood. The receptors shown here come from a man aged 25 to 40 with type 1 diabetes.

The rearrangement uses TRBV29-1 and TRBJ2-3; no clear D. The V end was cut by 4 bases, the J end by 2 bases, with 10 bases between. In germline, CDR1 is SQVTM, CDR2 ANQGSEA. The length of the CDR3 is 13 residues. CDR3 amino acids: CSVAVTITDTQYF. In DNA, the CDR3 is TGCAGCGTTGCGGTGACCATCACAGATACGCAGTATTTT.

J is TRBJ1-4 and V is TRBV15, with D hard to call. V dropped 0 bases and J dropped 5 bases, with 13 bases sitting between them. The V gene's germline CDR1 is LNHNV and CDR2 YYDKDF (reference sequence). The CDR3 has 16 residues. The CDR3 here is CATSRDLLAGNEKLFF. In nucleotides, the CDR3 is TGTGCCACCAGCAGAGATTTATTGGCGGGGAATGAAAAACTGTTTTTT.

This clone was picked up a small number of times. The rearrangement joins TRBV28 to TRBJ2-3; 11 bases are a match to TRBD2. The trim removed 6 bases at V and 6 bases at J, leaving 11 bases unmatched. The CDR3 length is 16 residues. From germline, CDR1 is MDHEN and CDR2 SYDVKM. As DNA, the CDR3 is TGTGCCAGCAGGTCTAGCGGGGGGACACTCTGGGATACGCAGTATTTT. Amino acid sequence: CASRSSGGTLWDTQYF. The entire variable domain, with the rest obtained from reference TRBV28 and TRBJ2-3, is as follows: DVKVTQSSRYLVKRTGEKVFLECVQDMDHENMFWYRQDPGLGLRLIYFSYDVKMKEKGDIPEGYSVSREKKERFSLILESASTNQTSMYLCASRSSGGTLWDTQYFGPGTRLTVL.

This clone was picked up a small number of times. The chain combines TRBV29-1 with TRBJ2-7; D gene ambiguous. V was pared by 5 bases and J by 3 bases, with 11 bases between. Per germline, CDR1 SQVTM and CDR2 ANQGSEA. The length of the CDR3 is 12 residues. The CDR3 DNA sequence: TGCAGCGTTCCTACAGATTTCTACGAGCAGTACTTC. Residues: CSVPTDFYEQYF.

This sequence joins TRBV4-3 and TRBJ2-3; 7 bases align to TRBD2. CDR1 LGHNA and CDR2 YSLEER come from the germline V gene. The CDR3 is 16 residues long. Trimming took 0 bases from V and 1 from J; bases not matched to a gene: 4. The CDR3 bases are TGCGCCAGCAGCCAAGACTGGGCGGGGGGCACAGATACGCAGTATTTT. Translating it yields CASSQDWAGGTDTQYF.

This clone was observed a handful of times. This chain uses TRBV10-3 with TRBJ2-7; D perhaps matches TRBD1 (7 bases). Trimming cost V 6 bases and J 6 bases, with 15 bases left between them. The length of the CDR3 is 13 residues. Germline lookup yields CDR1 ENHRY and CDR2 SYGVKD. This chain's CDR3 is CAISGGQTGEQYF. DNA of the CDR3: TGTGCCATCAGCGGGGGACAGACAGGCGAGCAGTACTTC.

The CDR3 sequence: CAISERQGDYGYTF. CDR3 in DNA: TGTGCCATCAGCGAGCGACAGGGAGACTATGGCTACACCTTC. This chain links TRBV10-3 with TRBJ1-2, with 7 bases aligning to TRBD1. In germline, CDR1 is ENHRY, CDR2 SYGVKD. V was pared by 6 bases and J by 3 bases, with 7 bases of the junction left unmatched. CDR3 length: 14 residues.

V is TRBV5-6 and J is TRBJ2-4; 8 bases align to TRBD1. Germline values: CDR1 SGHDT, CDR2 YYEEEE. The CDR3 has 14 residues. The trim removed 4 bases at V and 6 bases at J, leaving 6 bases unmatched. The CDR3 nucleotides read TGTGCCAGCAGCCCGACAGGGGTGGGAAACATTCAGTACTTC. Translated, it gives CASSPTGVGNIQYF.

The gene calls are TRBV5-1 and TRBJ2-1; D perhaps matches TRBD2 (5 bases). Trimming removed 0 bases from V and 0 bases from J, with 10 bases in between. The CDR3 consists of 16 residues. CDR1 and CDR2 from the germline V gene are SGHRS and YFSETQ. DNA for the CDR3: TGCGCCAGCAGCTTGGTGGAGGCCGGCTCCTACAATGAGCAGTTCTTC. Its protein is CASSLVEAGSYNEQFF.

The gene calls are TRBV5-6 and TRBJ2-2; a possible D gene is TRBD1 (6 bases). V was cut by 3 bases and J by 3 bases, with 21 bases left in between. Germline V gene lookup returns CDR1 SGHDT and CDR2 YYEEEE. The length of the CDR3 is 18 residues. CDR3: CASSSWSTGLGDTGELFF. In nucleotides, the CDR3 is TGTGCCAGCAGCTCTTGGAGCACAGGGCTAGGGGACACCGGGGAGCTGTTTTTT. Full variable domain (missing parts from reference TRBV5-6 and TRBJ2-2): DAGVTQSPTHLIKTRGQQVTLRCSPKSGHDTVSWYQQALGQGPQFIFQYYEEEERQRGNFPDRFSGHQFPNYSSELNVNALLLGDSALYLCASSSWSTGLGDTGELFFGEGSRLTVL.

In nucleotides, the CDR3 is TGTGCCAGCAGCCCCGGGACACAAGCCTATTTT. It translates to CASSPGTQAYF. The genes are TRBV7-9 and TRBJ2-3; TRBD1 is a possible D gene (6 bases). Trimming took 5 bases from V and 15 from J, leaving 15 bases between them. This CDR3 spans 11 amino acids. Germline CDR1 and CDR2: SEHNR and FQNEAQ (reference sequence).